Listed here are 20 T cell receptor beta chains from one sample, sequenced in a study of blood T cells in healthy people across ages. The use of a sample-barcoded 5' primer and a J-beta primer mix characterized a second PCR of roughly 6 to 11 cycles. A single record per CDR3 protein comes from TCRdb applying MiXCR to the 5' RACE reads. This sample has over 1,500,000 distinct CDR3 sequences, with about 39% found just once. Sequencing was done on a sample of blood. These receptors were collected from a human donor in good health.

In this sample, this clonotype turned up a few times. The V gene is TRBV12-3 or TRBV12-4, the J gene TRBJ1-1; D gene unclear. V was pared by 3 bases and J by 0 bases, with 8 bases between. This CDR3 is built from 14 residues. The DNA for the CDR3 is TGTGCCAGCAGTTTGGGGTTTATGAACACTGAAGCTTTCTTT. Its protein product is CASSLGFMNTEAFF.

Only a few counts were recorded for this clonotype. The chain is built from TRBV6-2 or TRBV6-3 and TRBJ1-5; perhaps TRBD1 as D (6 bases). This CDR3 has 15 amino acids. Germline lookup yields CDR1 MNHEY and CDR2 SVGEGT. Trimming took 8 bases from V and 2 from J, leaving 16 bases between them. CDR3 sequence reads: CASQRGYRGNQPQHF. In DNA, the CDR3 is TGTGCCAGCCAACGAGGGTACAGGGGCAATCAGCCCCAGCATTTT.

This chain links TRBV5-1 with TRBJ1-6; D may be TRBD1 (5 bases). CDR3 length equals 13 residues. CDR1 and CDR2 (germline): SGHRS, YFSETQ. The V end was cut by 1 base, the J end by 9 bases, with 8 bases between. The CDR3 spells CASSLSGSSPLHF. In nucleotides, the CDR3 is TGCGCCAGCAGCTTGTCAGGGAGTTCACCCCTCCACTTT.

CDR3 loop: CASSSSLRLEQYF. In DNA form, the CDR3 reads TGTGCCAGCAGCTCCTCTCTTCGTCTCGAGCAGTACTTC. V gene TRBV7-9 combines with J gene TRBJ2-5; D unclear. Judging by the DNA end, TRBJ2-7 fits better; the J call may be wrong. This CDR3 region has 13 residues. Germline V CDR1 and CDR2: SEHNR, FQNEAQ (reference sequence).

The chain employs TRBV11-2 and TRBJ1-2, with D perhaps TRBD1 (5 bases). Trimming stripped 5 bases from V and 5 bases from J, with 9 bases between. Germline V CDR1 and CDR2: SGHAT, FQNNGV. This CDR3 comprises 12 residues. The CDR3 sequence is CASSERQYGYTF. The CDR3 nucleotides read TGTGCCAGCAGCGAAAGACAGTATGGCTACACCTTC.

The chain has TRBV7-2 and TRBJ2-4; TRBD1 matches 9 bases. Looked up from germline, CDR1 is SGHTA and CDR2 is FQGNSA. This CDR3 has 14 residues. V lost 5 bases to trimming and J lost 8 bases; unmatched junction nucleotides: 7. The CDR3 is CASSGGQGGDIQYF. DNA of the CDR3: TGTGCCAGCAGCGGGGGACAGGGAGGGGACATTCAGTACTTC.

This clonotype was picked up a small number of times. The V and J genes are TRBV20-1 and TRBJ2-2; possibly TRBD1 or TRBD2 for D (5 bases each). V gave up 7 bases and J gave up 6 bases, with 15 bases separating them. The CDR3 is made up of 13 amino acids. Germline CDR1 is DFQATT and CDR2 is SNEGSKA (reference sequence). CDR3: CSVWDRVAGELFF. CDR3 DNA: TGCAGTGTTTGGGACCGCGTTGCCGGGGAGCTGTTTTTT.

The chain employs TRBV7-2 and TRBJ2-7; TRBD1 is a possible D gene (5 bases). Deletions cut 5 bases from V and 3 bases from J, with 11 bases between. Germline lookup yields CDR1 SGHTA and CDR2 FQGNSA. The CDR3 is 13 amino acids. The CDR3 region has the DNA TGTGCCAGCAGCGAAGGGGTTAACTACGAGCAGTACTTC. Amino acid sequence: CASSEGVNYEQYF.

The rearrangement joins TRBV4-2 to TRBJ2-7; TRBD1 might be the D (5 bases). Germline CDR1 LGHNA, CDR2 YNFKEQ. Trimming removed 4 bases from V and 0 bases from J, with 10 bases in between. The CDR3 spans 14 residues. In DNA form, the CDR3 reads TGTGCCAGCAGCCGGATAGGGGACTCCTACGAGCAGTACTTC. Translation: CASSRIGDSYEQYF.

This clonotype was seen a handful of times. This chain links TRBV15 with TRBJ2-3; D gene unclear. V was pared by 1 base and J by 6 bases, with 2 bases between. Germline values: CDR1 LNHNV, CDR2 YYDKDF (reference sequence). The CDR3 loop spans 11 amino acids. The CDR3 nucleotides read TGTGCCACCAGCAGAGTGGATACGCAGTATTTT. Amino acid sequence: CATSRVDTQYF.

The gene calls are TRBV4-1 and TRBJ2-3; D is undetermined. This CDR3 has 16 amino acids. Germline V gives CDR1 MGHRA, CDR2 YSYEKL. Between the trimmed V and J ends, which lost 3 bases and 2 bases, there was a span of 15 bases. CDR3 bases: TGCGCCAGCAGCCAGCTCACAATGACACTCACAGATACGCAGTATTTT. This codes for CASSQLTMTLTDTQYF.

The V and J genes are TRBV12-3 or TRBV12-4 and TRBJ2-5; 9 nucleotides match TRBD1. The CDR3 is made up of 17 amino acids. The J segment lost 5 bases and the V segment lost 3 bases, leaving 13 bases of the junction unmatched. DNA for the CDR3: TGTGCCAGCAGTTTGATGGCGACAGGGGGAAACTCCGAGACCCAGTACTTC. Translating gives CASSLMATGGNSETQYF.

CDR3 bases: TGTGCCAGCAGTGAATTCCCAGGGACGAAGGGCTACACCTTC. This translates into CASSEFPGTKGYTF. The V and J genes are TRBV25-1 and TRBJ1-2; TRBD1 might be the D (5 bases). The CDR3 runs 14 residues. CDR1 MGHDK and CDR2 SYGVNS come from the germline V gene. Trimming left V 1 base short and J 8 bases short, with 14 bases between.

This clonotype was observed a few times. The V and J genes are TRBV5-1 and TRBJ2-7, with D perhaps matching TRBD1 (5 bases). With 2 bases removed from V and 7 bases from J, the gap between germline ends came to 13 bases. This CDR3 region has 13 residues. Germline lookup yields CDR1 SGHRS and CDR2 YFSETQ. The CDR3 reads CASSFDGAGEQYF. Here the CDR3 DNA reads TGCGCCAGCAGCTTCGATGGGGCTGGGGAGCAGTACTTC. Full variable domain (rest looked up from reference TRBV5-1 and TRBJ2-7): KAGVTQTPRYLIKTRGQQVTLSCSPISGHRSVSWYQQTPGQGLQFLFEYFSETQRNKGNFPGRFSGRQFSNSRSEMNVSTLELGDSALYLCASSFDGAGEQYFGPGTRLTVT.

This clonotype showed up just a few times. As DNA, the CDR3 is TGTGCCAGCAGTTACTCCGCCTTACTTAAGGCCTACGAGCAGTACTTC. Translating gives CASSYSALLKAYEQYF. The chain links TRBV6-2 or TRBV6-3 to TRBJ2-7; D is uncertain. The length of the CDR3 is 16 residues. Germline-derived CDR1 and CDR2 are MNHEY and SVGEGT. V lost 0 bases and J 2 bases, leaving 14 bases between the germline ends.

This clonotype has more than one count but fewer than ten. The rearrangement joins TRBV20-1 to TRBJ2-3; 8 nucleotides match TRBD2. The V gene's germline CDR1 is DFQATT and CDR2 SNEGSKA (reference sequence). V trimming: 5 bases; J trimming: 1 base; junction bases outside the gene matches: 8. This CDR3 has 15 residues. In nucleotides, the CDR3 is TGCAGTGCTGTCCCTAGCGGGCGGGGCACAGATACGCAGTATTTT. This gives the protein CSAVPSGRGTDTQYF.

The rearrangement links TRBV2 to TRBJ2-6; D is possibly TRBD1 (5 bases). Germline V gene data show CDR1 as SNHLY and CDR2 as FYNNEI. The CDR3 has 15 amino acids. With 4 bases removed from V and 18 bases from J, the gap between germline ends came to 25 bases. The CDR3 is CASSVSAAGANARTF. CDR3 nucleotides: TGTGCCAGCAGTGTCTCGGCAGCTGGGGCCAACGCCCGGACTTTC. The full variable domain, rest sourced from reference TRBV2 and TRBJ2-6, is EPEVTQTPSHQVTQMGQEVILRCVPISNHLYFYWYRQILGQKVEFLVSFYNNEISEKSEIFDDQFSVERPDGSNFTLKIRSTKLEDSAMYFCASSVSAAGANARTFGAGSRLTVL.

The J gene is TRBJ1-2, the V gene TRBV29-1; 7 nucleotides line up with TRBD1. This CDR3 region has 11 residues. The germline V gene has CDR1 SQVTM and CDR2 ANQGSEA. Unmatched junction bases numbered 1, after V lost 3 bases and J lost 6 bases. CDR3 DNA: TGCAGCGTTGAGACAGGGCATGGCTACACCTTC. Protein sequence: CSVETGHGYTF.

The table lists this clonotype with a few counts. J is TRBJ2-3 and V is TRBV29-1; 8 bases fit TRBD1. In germline, CDR1 is SQVTM, CDR2 ANQGSEA. V trimming: 6 bases; J trimming: 4 bases; junction bases outside the gene matches: 9. The CDR3 contains 14 residues. CDR3 sequence reads: CSVLTGAVPDTQYF. In nucleotides, the CDR3 is TGCAGCGTCCTGACAGGGGCTGTGCCAGATACGCAGTATTTT.

This clonotype came up once. V usage is TRBV7-2 and J usage is TRBJ2-4; possible D gene TRBD2, 5 bases. Looked up from germline, CDR1 is SGHTA and CDR2 is FQGNSA. The CDR3 contains 17 residues. Trimming took 5 bases from V and 0 from J, leaving 17 bases between them. CDR3 DNA sequence: TGTACCAGCAGCCCTAGACTGGCGGGTCAAGCCAAAAACATTCAGTACTTC. Encoded protein: CTSSPRLAGQAKNIQYF.